The TCR beta chain described here comes from a study of blood T cells in healthy people across ages. This clonotype has only a few counts. The CDR3 is 13 amino acids. Trimming pared 2 bases from V and 7 bases from J, leaving 12 bases between. Germline V CDR1 and CDR2: SQVTM, ANQGSEA. A second PCR of 7 to 11 cycles used a sample-barcoded 5' primer and a J-beta primer mix. Via MiXCR, TCRdb re-called the 5' RACE reads, giving one row per CDR3 protein. Among about a million distinct CDR3 sequences listed, 45% to 50% were seen once. This clonotype originated in a man aged 25-40 years in good health. The sample taken for sequencing was blood. V gene TRBV29-1 combines with J gene TRBJ2-1; D might be TRBD1 (7 bases). The CDR3 loop is CSVESRGRNEQFF. CDR3 nucleotide sequence: TGCAGCGTTGAATCCAGGGGGAGGAATGAGCAGTTCTTC.